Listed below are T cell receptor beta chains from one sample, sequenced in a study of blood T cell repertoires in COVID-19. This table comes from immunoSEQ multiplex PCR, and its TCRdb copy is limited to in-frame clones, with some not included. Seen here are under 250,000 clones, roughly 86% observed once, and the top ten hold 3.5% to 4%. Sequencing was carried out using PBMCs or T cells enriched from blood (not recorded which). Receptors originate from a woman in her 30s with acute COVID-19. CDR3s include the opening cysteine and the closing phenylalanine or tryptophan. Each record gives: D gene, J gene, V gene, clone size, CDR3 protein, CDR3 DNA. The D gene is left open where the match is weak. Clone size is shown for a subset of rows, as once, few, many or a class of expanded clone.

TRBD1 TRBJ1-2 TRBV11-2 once CASSLNSGTASYGYTF TGTGCCAGCAGCTTAAATTCCGGGACAGCCTCTTATGGCTACACCTTC
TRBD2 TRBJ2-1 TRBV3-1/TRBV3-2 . CASSQASGAHNEQFF TGTGCCAGCAGCCAAGCCAGCGGGGCACACAATGAGCAGTTCTTC
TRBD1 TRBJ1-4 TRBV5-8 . CASSRDRERINEKLFF TGTGCCAGCAGTCGGGACAGGGAACGAATAAATGAAAAACTGTTTTTT
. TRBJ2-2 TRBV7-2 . CASSLPAGELFF TGTGCCAGCAGCCTCCCGGCCGGGGAGCTGTTTTTT
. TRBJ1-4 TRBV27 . CASSLSKGGNEKLFF TGTGCCAGCAGTTTATCGAAAGGGGGAAATGAAAAACTGTTTTTT
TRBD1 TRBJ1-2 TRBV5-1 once CASSLRQGDYGYTF TGCGCCAGCAGCTTGCGACAGGGGGACTATGGCTACACCTTC
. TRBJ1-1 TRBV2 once CASSADMNTEAFF TGTGCCAGCAGCGCCGACATGAACACTGAAGCTTTCTTT
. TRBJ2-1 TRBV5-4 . CASTMGGLANNEQFF TGTGCCAGCACCATGGGCGGTCTAGCTAACAATGAGCAGTTCTTC
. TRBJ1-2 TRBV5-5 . CASSLQGRYGYTF TGTGCCAGCAGCTTACAGGGAAGGTATGGCTACACCTTC
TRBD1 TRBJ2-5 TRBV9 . CASSPWDRGPGETQYF TGTGCCAGCAGCCCGTGGGACAGGGGGCCAGGGGAGACCCAGTACTTC
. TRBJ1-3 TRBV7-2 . CASSLELSGNTIYF TGTGCCAGCAGCTTAGAACTATCTGGAAACACCATATATTTT
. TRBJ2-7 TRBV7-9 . CASTTPGYEQYF TGTGCCAGCACCACCCCCGGGTACGAGCAGTACTTC
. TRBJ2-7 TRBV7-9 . CASSPGNLNYEQYF TGTGCCAGCAGCCCGGGTAACCTAAACTACGAGCAGTACTTC
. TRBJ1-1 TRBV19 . CASSIHRDTSEAFF TGTGCCAGTAGTATCCACCGGGACACCTCTGAAGCTTTCTTT